The 10 T cell receptor beta chains given below trace back to one sample, sequenced in a study of neoadjuvant anti-PD-1 for oral cavity cancer. TCRdb's copy holds only in-frame clones and misses some; the assay was immunoSEQ multiplex PCR. In the table there are 13,000 or so clones, 71% of which are singletons. As to time point: after neoadjuvant nivolumab, at surgical resection. The starting material was PBMCs, obtained after nivolumab (anti-PD-1) treatment. These receptors all come from a person between 35 and 79 years old with oral cavity squamous cell carcinoma.

The rearrangement joins TRBV7-8 to TRBJ1-4; D ambiguous. The CDR3 length is 14 residues. Germline CDR1 reads SGHVS; CDR2 reads FQNEAQ. The V gene lost 5 bases and the J gene lost 14 bases, with 21 bases spanning the gap. The chain's CDR3 is CASSPLRVRFRLFF. The CDR3 nucleotides are TGTGCCAGCAGCCCGCTGAGGGTGAGGTTTAGGCTGTTTTTT.

This clone appeared a single time. The chain carries TRBV5-1 and TRBJ2-5; 7 bases are a match to TRBD1. This CDR3 has 15 residues. With 4 bases clipped from V and 4 bases from J, the junction kept 10 bases outside the gene matches. Germline lookup yields CDR1 SGHRS and CDR2 YFSETQ. CDR3 region: CASSRATGQRETQYF. The CDR3 region has the DNA TGCGCCAGCAGCCGGGCGACGGGACAGCGAGAGACCCAGTACTTC.

CDR3 in DNA: TGTGCCAGTAGCCCACCTGACAGGGTGGGCGGCTACACCTTC. Its protein is CASSPPDRVGGYTF. The chain joins TRBV19 to TRBJ1-2, with 7 bases matching TRBD1. Trimming took 6 bases from V and 8 from J; bases not matched to a gene: 12. CDR1 and CDR2 from the germline V gene are LNHDA and SQIVND (reference sequence). The length of the CDR3 is 14 residues.

This clone was found a few times. Additional DNA sequences in this sample encode the identical CDR3. The V call is TRBV14, the J call TRBJ1-6; 7 nucleotides agree with TRBD1. Germline V gives CDR1 SGHDN, CDR2 FVKESK. After removal of 0 bases from V and 7 bases from J, the junction contained 0 bases not matched to a gene. This CDR3 is 14 amino acids long. CDR3 bases: TGTGCCAGCAGCCAAGACAGGGGGAATTCACCCCTCCACTTT. Translating it yields CASSQDRGNSPLHF.

This chain connects TRBV28 to TRBJ2-2, with a possible D match to TRBD1 (6 bases). This CDR3 is 15 amino acids long. The V end was cut by 4 bases, the J end by 8 bases, with 17 bases between. CDR1 MDHEN and CDR2 SYDVKM come from the germline V gene. CDR3 region: CASSSYRVYKGELFF. DNA for the CDR3: TGTGCCAGCAGTTCCTACAGGGTCTATAAAGGGGAGCTGTTTTTT.

The chain couples TRBV30 to TRBJ1-3; the match to TRBD1 covers 8 bases. CDR3 length: 17 amino acids. Germline assignment: CDR1 GTSNPN and CDR2 SVGIG (reference sequence). Trimming cost V 4 bases and J 0 bases; bases outside gene matches: 11. As DNA, the CDR3 is TGTGCCTGGAAACAGGGGGGTAACTACATCTCTGGAAACACCATATATTTT. Amino acids: CAWKQGGNYISGNTIYF. The whole variable domain, filled in from reference TRBV30 and TRBJ1-3, reads SQTIHQWPATLVQPVGSPLSLECTVEGTSNPNLYWYRQAAGRGLQLLFYSVGIGQISSEVPQNLSASRPQDRQFILSSKKLLLSDSGFYLCAWKQGGNYISGNTIYFGEGSWLTVV.

In its sample, this clone was seen a few times. J is TRBJ2-7 and V is TRBV18, with a possible D match to TRBD1 (6 bases). Germline V CDR1 and CDR2: KGHSH, LQKENI. The CDR3 consists of 13 residues. The V gene lost 8 bases and the J gene lost 3 bases, with 14 bases spanning the gap. CDR3 in amino acids: CASTWTAGYEQYF. For the CDR3, the DNA is TGTGCCAGCACCTGGACAGCCGGCTACGAGCAGTACTTC.

This clone was counted between two and nine times. The V and J genes are TRBV27 and TRBJ1-1, with D hard to call. The ends were cut back, 8 bases at V and 1 base at J, with 8 bases in the middle. The germline CDR1 and CDR2 sequences are MNHEY and SMNVEV (reference sequence). The CDR3 runs 12 residues. The CDR3 loop reads CASGNRNTEAFF. CDR3 coding DNA: TGTGCCAGCGGGAACAGGAACACTGAAGCTTTCTTT.

This clone was seen a handful of times. The rearrangement links TRBV11-2 to TRBJ1-1, with D maybe TRBD1 (6 bases). The germline V gene has CDR1 SGHAT and CDR2 FQNNGV. Trimming stripped 6 bases from V and 3 bases from J, with 11 bases between. The CDR3 covers 13 residues. DNA for the CDR3: TGTGCCAGCAGTTACGACAGGTACACTGAAGCTTTCTTT. Its translation: CASSYDRYTEAFF.

The chain joins TRBV11-2 to TRBJ2-5; D may correspond to TRBD1 or TRBD2 (5 bases each). V lost 1 base to trimming and J lost 4 bases, with 7 bases between them. The CDR3 extends over 13 amino acids. From germline, CDR1 is SGHAT and CDR2 FQNNGV. As DNA, the CDR3 is TGTGCCAGCAGCTTAGTAGGGACAGAGACCCAGTACTTC. This encodes CASSLVGTETQYF.